The 2 T cell receptor beta chains in this list originate from one sample, sequenced in a study of Ad26.COV2.S vaccination and SARS-CoV-2 variants. Repertoires were generated with immunoSEQ multiplex PCR, while TCRdb's copy carries only in-frame clones and drops some. Among more than 300,000 clones listed, 80% to 90% were seen once. Documented treatment: around 19 received Ad26.COV2.S at low or high dose, single or two shots; 5 received placebo; per-sample allocation not given. Sample collection was performed on day 63 after the first vaccine or placebo injection. The sample consisted of peripheral blood, taken in a trial of Ad26.COV2.S vaccine versus placebo. The receptors stem from a person aged 18 to 65 who received the Ad26.COV2.S COVID-19 vaccine or a placebo.

The chain links TRBV29-1 to TRBJ2-5, with TRBD1 as a possible D gene (6 bases). The CDR3 totals 14 residues. Trimming pared 7 bases from V and 1 base from J, leaving 16 bases between. Per germline, CDR1 SQVTM and CDR2 ANQGSEA. Here the CDR3 DNA reads TGCAGCGCGGACACAGGGTGGGGCCAAGAGACCCAGTACTTC. This encodes CSADTGWGQETQYF.

J is TRBJ2-5 and V is TRBV19; 7 bases agree with TRBD1. CDR1 and CDR2 from the germline V gene are LNHDA and SQIVND (reference sequence). With V trimmed by 4 bases and J by 1 base, 6 bases remained unmatched. This CDR3 is 15 amino acids long. The CDR3 DNA reads TGTGCCAGTAGTAAAGACAGGGACCGCCAAGAGACCCAGTACTTC. Encoded protein: CASSKDRDRQETQYF. Drawing the rest from reference TRBV19 and TRBJ2-5, the complete variable domain is DGGITQSPKYLFRKEGQNVTLSCEQNLNHDAMYWYRQDPGQGLRLIYYSQIVNDFQKGDIAEGYSVSREKKESFPLTVTSAQKNPTAFYLCASSKDRDRQETQYFGPGTRLLVL.